These T cell receptor beta chains were read from a single sample in a study of cytomegalovirus exposure and HLA in healthy donors. Only in-frame clones appear in the TCRdb table, and some are missing; sequencing was by immunoSEQ multiplex PCR. Altogether approximately 180,000 clones are present, approximately 80% being singletons, with the ten largest covering 4.9%. Sequencing used PBMCs. These receptors were taken from a woman younger than 35 in good health and CMV-seropositive. Both conserved end residues are part of each CDR3. The D gene is left open where the match is weak. Rows may omit the clone size; those that give it use once, few, many or a size class.

TRBV7-8	TRBD1	TRBJ2-1	.	CASSSPRDRDYNEQFF	TGTGCCAGCAGCTCTCCCCGGGACAGGGATTACAATGAGCAGTTCTTC
TRBV4-2	.	TRBJ2-1	.	CASSPQTTVLDEQFF	TGTGCCAGCAGCCCACAGACAACGGTCCTGGATGAGCAGTTCTTC
TRBV6-1	.	TRBJ1-5	.	CASSESLENQPQHF	TGTGCCAGCAGTGAGTCTCTAGAAAATCAGCCCCAGCATTTT
TRBV7-3	TRBD2	TRBJ2-1	.	CASSLTGLAGPNEQFF	TGTGCCAGCAGCTTAACTGGACTAGCAGGACCTAATGAGCAGTTCTTC
TRBV7-8	TRBD2	TRBJ2-1	.	CASRAGLAGLSYNEQFF	TGTGCCAGCAGAGCCGGACTAGCGGGGTTATCCTACAATGAGCAGTTCTTC
TRBV28	TRBD1	TRBJ1-2	.	CASSLGQGDGYTF	TGTGCCAGCAGCTTGGGACAGGGGGATGGCTACACCTTC
TRBV9	TRBD1	TRBJ2-2	few	CASSSTGGDTGELFF	TGTGCCAGCAGCTCGACAGGGGGTGACACCGGGGAGCTGTTTTTT
TRBV5-1	.	TRBJ2-3	.	CASSLAPNSRDTQYF	TGCGCCAGCAGCTTGGCCCCTAATAGCAGAGATACGCAGTATTTT
TRBV27	.	TRBJ1-2	once	CASRGPANYGYTF	TGTGCCAGCAGGGGGCCCGCAAACTATGGCTACACCTTC
TRBV7-9	.	TRBJ1-2	.	CASSLAVGNYGYTF	TGTGCCAGCAGCTTAGCTGTGGGCAACTATGGCTACACCTTC
TRBV23-1	TRBD2	TRBJ2-1	.	CASSQSRPGTSRRNEQFF	TGCGCCAGCAGTCAATCGAGACCCGGGACTAGCCGGCGCAATGAGCAGTTCTTC
TRBV6-5	TRBD1	TRBJ1-4	.	CASSDYRGGEKLFF	TGTGCCAGCAGCGACTACAGGGGTGGTGAAAAACTGTTTTTT
TRBV6-6	TRBD1	TRBJ1-4	.	CASSYADRGPNEKLFF	TGTGCCAGCAGTTACGCGGACAGGGGGCCTAATGAAAAACTGTTTTTT
TRBV5-8	TRBD2	TRBJ2-5	.	CASSPPSGPQETQYF	TGTGCCAGCAGCCCCCCTAGCGGACCTCAAGAGACCCAGTACTTC
TRBV4-1	TRBD1	TRBJ1-1	few	CASNDSPGQGLNTEAFF	TGCGCCAGCAACGATTCCCCTGGACAGGGCCTGAACACTGAAGCTTTCTTT
TRBV6-6	TRBD1	TRBJ1-6	.	CASSYSSRGNSPLHF	TGTGCCAGCAGTTACTCTAGCAGGGGGAATTCACCCCTCCACTTT
TRBV6-6	TRBD2	TRBJ2-5	.	CASSRLAGILETQYF	TGTGCCAGCAGTCGACTAGCGGGGATTTTAGAGACCCAGTACTTC
TRBV14	.	TRBJ1-2	.	CASSQPWTGSANYGYTF	TGTGCCAGCAGCCAACCCTGGACGGGGAGTGCTAACTATGGCTACACCTTC
TRBV5-6	.	TRBJ1-4	once	CASSLWEEVVEKLFF	TGTGCCAGCAGCTTGTGGGAGGAGGTAGTCGAAAAACTGTTTTTT
TRBV6-5	.	TRBJ1-1	.	CASSLRLMNTEAFF	TGTGCCAGCAGTCTCCGACTCATGAACACTGAAGCTTTCTTT
TRBV9	TRBD1	TRBJ1-2	few	CASSVVGTGPYGYTF	TGTGCCAGCAGCGTAGTCGGGACAGGTCCCTATGGCTACACCTTC
TRBV19	.	TRBJ1-1	.	CASSDNRVGAEAFF	TGTGCCAGTAGTGACAACAGGGTCGGGGCTGAAGCTTTCTTT
TRBV27	TRBD1	TRBJ2-1	.	CASLGGQSNNEQFF	TGTGCCAGTCTAGGGGGACAGAGCAACAATGAGCAGTTCTTC
TRBV5-1	.	TRBJ1-2	.	CASSLWTVENYGYTF	TGCGCCAGCAGCTTATGGACAGTTGAAAACTATGGCTACACCTTC
TRBV7-9	TRBD1	TRBJ1-1	.	CASSLGTGSGNTEAFF	TGTGCCAGCAGCTTAGGGACAGGGTCGGGGAACACTGAAGCTTTCTTT
TRBV28	.	TRBJ1-5	.	CASRVGEVGQPQHF	TGTGCCAGCAGGGTGGGGGAGGTGGGTCAGCCCCAGCATTTT
TRBV4-3	.	TRBJ2-3	.	CASSQDSIADTQYF	TGCGCCAGCAGCCAAGATTCTATTGCAGATACGCAGTATTTT
TRBV19	TRBD2	TRBJ2-1	.	CASSIGTFGGLAGVYNEQFF	TGTGCCAGTAGTATCGGGACTTTTGGGGGACTAGCGGGGGTCTACAATGAGCAGTTCTTC
TRBV9	TRBD2	TRBJ2-5	.	CASSVAGGGAQGGAQYF	TGTGCCAGCAGCGTAGCAGGCGGGGGGGCCCAAGGGGGGGCCCAGTACTTC
TRBV4-2	.	TRBJ1-5	.	CASSQEGNSNQPQHF	TGTGCCAGCAGCCAAGAGGGCAATAGCAATCAGCCCCAGCATTTT
TRBV6-5	.	TRBJ2-1	.	CASSGGTPRINEQFF	TGTGCCAGCAGCGGCGGGACTCCGCGAATCAATGAGCAGTTCTTC
TRBV6-5	.	TRBJ1-6	.	CASSYRRQDVSPLHF	TGTGCCAGCAGTTACCGACGACAGGATGTTTCACCCCTCCACTTT
TRBV28	.	TRBJ2-2	.	CASSLSAGTGELFF	TGTGCCAGCAGTTTATCGGCAGGGACCGGGGAGCTGTTTTTT
TRBV18	.	TRBJ1-2	.	CASSPWARDTEGYTF	TGTGCCAGCTCACCGTGGGCCAGGGACACGGAGGGCTACACCTTC
TRBV7-9	.	TRBJ2-7	.	CASSLELAGAGGWTYEQYF	TGTGCCAGCAGCTTAGAGCTTGCGGGGGCAGGTGGATGGACCTACGAGCAGTACTTC
TRBV21-1	.	TRBJ2-7	.	CASNDRASLYEQYF	TGTGCCAGCAACGACAGGGCTTCCCTCTACGAGCAGTACTTC
TRBV11-2	.	TRBJ2-1	.	CASSLDRTLYNEQFF	TGTGCCAGCAGCTTGGACAGAACATTATACAATGAGCAGTTCTTC
TRBV10-1	.	TRBJ1-1	.	CASESRLNEAFF	TGCGCCAGCGAATCGAGATTGAATGAAGCTTTCTTT